A selection of T cell receptor beta chains follows, all from one sample in a study of T cell responses to AZD1222 COVID-19 vaccine. Data came from immunoSEQ multiplex PCR; TCRdb stores just in-frame clones and leaves some out. The repertoire has more than 85,000 clones, around 87% of them found once; the top ten carry about 5%. The starting material was peripheral blood, obtained on day 0 of AZD1222 vaccination. These receptors all come from an adult in good health. CDR3s include the opening cysteine and the closing phenylalanine or tryptophan. D genes are given only for firm matches. Some rows have no size entry. The others give once, few or many, or a class for an expanded clone.

V gene	D gene	clone size	J gene	CDR3 protein	CDR3 DNA
TRBV12-3/TRBV12-4	NA	NA	TRBJ2-7	CASSLLGNEQYF	TGTGCCAGCAGTTTATTGGGGAACGAGCAGTACTTC
TRBV7-2	NA	NA	TRBJ2-5	CASSGGGWETQYF	TGTGCCAGCAGCGGAGGGGGCTGGGAGACCCAGTACTTC
TRBV27	TRBD1	NA	TRBJ1-5	CASSLPDRGDQPQHF	TGTGCCAGCAGTTTACCGGACAGGGGTGATCAGCCCCAGCATTTT
TRBV30	NA	NA	TRBJ1-3	CAWSDWVSSGNTIYF	TGTGCCTGGAGTGATTGGGTGAGCTCTGGAAACACCATATATTTT
TRBV19	NA	NA	TRBJ1-2	CASSRSQITGGGYTF	TGTGCCAGTAGTAGGTCCCAAATTACCGGCGGGGGCTACACCTTC
TRBV5-1	NA	NA	TRBJ2-2	CASSFNTGELFF	TGCGCCAGCAGCTTTAACACCGGGGAGCTGTTTTTT
TRBV2	TRBD1	NA	TRBJ1-6	CASSAGTANSPLHF	TGTGCCAGCAGTGCGGGGACAGCCAATTCACCCCTCCACTTT
TRBV2	TRBD1	NA	TRBJ1-6	CASSSGDRGPNSPLHF	TGTGCCAGCTCGTCGGGCGACAGGGGACCTAATTCACCCCTCCACTTT
TRBV9	NA	once	TRBJ1-2	CASSGQTNYGYTF	TGTGCCAGCTCGGGGCAGACTAACTATGGCTACACCTTC
TRBV9	TRBD2	once	TRBJ2-7	CASSVARTSGRLCEQYF	TGTGCCAGCAGCGTAGCCCGGACTAGCGGGAGACTATGCGAGCAGTACTTC
TRBV5-1	NA	NA	TRBJ1-2	CASSLEQGGYYTF	TGCGCCAGCAGCTTGGAACAGGGAGGTTACTACACCTTC
TRBV5-1	TRBD2	NA	TRBJ2-5	CASAPPSGSPETQYF	TGCGCCAGCGCTCCCCCTAGCGGGAGCCCAGAGACCCAGTACTTC
TRBV6-2/TRBV6-3	TRBD2	few	TRBJ2-3	CASSYKSTSGGAGEDTQYF	TGTGCCAGCAGTTACAAATCGACTAGCGGGGGGGCCGGGGAAGATACGCAGTATTTT
TRBV10-1	TRBD2	many	TRBJ2-1	CASSRLAGSPHNEQFF	TGCGCCAGCAGTAGACTAGCGGGATCTCCACACAATGAGCAGTTCTTC
TRBV11-2	TRBD2	NA	TRBJ2-1	CASSLFAGGGYNEQFF	TGTGCCAGCAGCTTATTCGCGGGAGGGGGCTACAATGAGCAGTTCTTC
TRBV4-2	NA	NA	TRBJ2-2	CASSQGTLNTGELFF	TGTGCCAGCAGCCAAGGAACATTGAACACCGGGGAGCTGTTTTTT
TRBV4-3	NA	NA	TRBJ1-4	CASSQDGATNEKLFF	TGCGCCAGCAGCCAAGACGGAGCAACTAATGAAAAACTGTTTTTT
TRBV24-1	NA	NA	TRBJ2-1	CATSEGAGGQDEQFF	TGTGCCACCAGTGAGGGAGCCGGGGGTCAGGATGAGCAGTTCTTC
TRBV10-3	TRBD1	NA	TRBJ1-1	CAISESGDRLTEAFF	TGTGCCATCAGTGAGTCCGGGGACAGATTGACTGAAGCTTTCTTT
TRBV27	NA	NA	TRBJ1-5	CASSLSWGINQPQHF	TGTGCCAGCAGTTTATCGTGGGGGATAAATCAGCCCCAGCATTTT
TRBV5-4	TRBD1	NA	TRBJ1-1	CASSAQDRVNTEAFF	TGTGCCAGCAGCGCCCAGGACAGGGTGAACACTGAAGCTTTCTTT
TRBV2	TRBD1	few	TRBJ1-5	CASIQDRDGFRPQHF	TGTGCCAGCATTCAGGACAGGGACGGCTTTAGGCCCCAGCATTTT
TRBV21-1	NA	NA	TRBJ2-1	CASTQKELAGEYRRNEQFF	TGTGCCAGCACCCAAAAGGAACTAGCGGGAGAGTATCGTCGCAATGAGCAGTTCTTC
TRBV6-2/TRBV6-3	NA	NA	TRBJ2-5	CASSYRGYKGETQYF	TGTGCCAGCAGTTACCGTGGCTATAAGGGGGAGACCCAGTACTTC
TRBV4-2	NA	once	TRBJ1-4	CASSSSGDNEKLFF	TGTGCCAGCAGCTCTTCCGGGGACAATGAAAAACTGTTTTTT
TRBV19	NA	NA	TRBJ2-6	CASSRDNLGTAGANVLTF	TGTGCCAGTAGTAGAGACAACCTCGGGACGGCTGGGGCCAACGTCCTGACTTTC
TRBV6-6	TRBD2	NA	TRBJ2-3	CASSLIAGASTDTQYF	TGTGCCAGCAGCCTCATAGCGGGGGCTAGCACAGATACGCAGTATTTT
TRBV25-1	NA	NA	TRBJ2-1	CASSGSGVRGGQFF	TGTGCCAGCAGTGGGTCAGGGGTCAGGGGAGGCCAGTTCTTC
TRBV11-2	NA	few	TRBJ2-7	CASSRRGNSGEQYF	TGTGCCAGCAGCCGACGCGGAAATAGCGGCGAGCAGTACTTC
TRBV7-8	NA	NA	TRBJ1-4	CASSFNRHEKLFF	TGTGCCAGCAGCTTTAACAGGCATGAAAAACTGTTTTTT
TRBV19	NA	NA	TRBJ2-1	CASSIGYNEQFF	TGTGCCAGTAGTATTGGGTACAATGAGCAGTTCTTC
TRBV24-1	TRBD2	NA	TRBJ2-1	CATSARTSGSLYNEQFF	TGTGCCACCAGTGCCCGGACTAGCGGGAGTCTCTACAATGAGCAGTTCTTC
TRBV5-6	NA	once	TRBJ2-7	CASSGTEPPYEQYF	TGTGCCAGCAGTGGGACCGAGCCACCCTACGAGCAGTACTTC
TRBV19	NA	NA	TRBJ2-1	CASSGDRMKYNEQFF	TGTGCCAGTAGTGGGGACCGAATGAAGTACAATGAGCAGTTCTTC
TRBV7-2	NA	NA	TRBJ1-2	CASSLDGLTYGYTF	TGTGCCAGCAGCTTAGACGGCCTTACCTATGGCTACACCTTC
TRBV4-3	TRBD2	NA	TRBJ2-7	CASSQEAASGYYEQYF	TGCGCCAGCAGCCAAGAAGCGGCTAGCGGTTACTACGAGCAGTACTTC
TRBV28	NA	NA	TRBJ1-1	CASSLPGDTEAFF	TGTGCCAGCAGTTTACCCGGGGACACTGAAGCTTTCTTT
TRBV4-2	NA	NA	TRBJ1-5	CASSQDKIPDQPQHF	TGTGCCAGCAGCCAAGATAAGATACCCGATCAGCCCCAGCATTTT
TRBV19	NA	NA	TRBJ1-5	CASSITGDGNQPQHF	TGTGCCAGTAGTATTACTGGGGACGGCAATCAGCCCCAGCATTTT
TRBV5-1	TRBD1	NA	TRBJ2-7	CASSLAGTGKQYEQYF	TGCGCCAGCAGCTTGGCCGGGACAGGGAAGCAGTACGAGCAGTACTTC
TRBV9	NA	once	TRBJ2-2	CASSVGVGALAGELFF	TGTGCCAGCAGCGTAGGGGTAGGAGCGCTGGCCGGGGAGCTGTTTTTT
TRBV19	TRBD2	NA	TRBJ2-2	CASTRGAGGANTGELFF	TGTGCCAGTACACGGGGAGCGGGGGGGGCGAACACCGGGGAGCTGTTTTTT